Following are 29 T cell receptor beta chains from one sample sequenced in a study of T-cell memory formation after mild COVID-19. TCRdb processed the 5' RACE reads anew with MiXCR; each CDR3 protein has one entry. The repertoire holds about 340,000 distinct CDR3 sequences, with about 15% as singletons. The sample was PBMCs or a T cell subset sorted from them (not recorded which). These receptors all come from a man younger than 30 who had mild COVID-19 (a few samples of this study predate the infection). Cell type and time point are not known.

The gene calls are TRBV7-8 and TRBJ2-7; D may be TRBD2 (5 bases). The germline gives CDR1 SGHVS, CDR2 FQNEAQ. The CDR3 runs to 15 residues. V was clipped by 0 bases and J by 2 bases, with 11 bases between them. The CDR3: CASSLARAAPYEQYV. The CDR3 nucleotides read TGTGCCAGCAGCTTAGCGAGGGCTGCCCCCTACGAGCAGTACGTC.

The chain combines TRBV20-1 with TRBJ1-2; TRBD1 aligns across 9 bases. The CDR3 runs to 13 residues. CDR1 is DFQATT, CDR2 SNEGSKA, per germline (reference sequence). After removal of 6 bases from V and 8 bases from J, the junction contained 10 bases not matched to a gene. The CDR3, as DNA: TGCAGTGCAAGCAGAACCGGGACAGGGGGCTACACCTTC. It specifies CSASRTGTGGYTF.

The chain carries TRBV24-1 and TRBJ2-1; 7 nucleotides align to TRBD1. CDR3 length: 11 residues. The trim removed 3 bases at V and 13 bases at J, leaving 2 bases unmatched. Germline CDR1 KGHDR, CDR2 SFDVKD. CDR3 loop: CATSDRTGQFF. The CDR3 DNA reads as TGTGCCACCAGTGATCGGACAGGCCAGTTCTTC.

This clonotype has more than one count but fewer than ten. The gene calls are TRBV6-2 or TRBV6-3 and TRBJ2-2, with 9 nucleotides matching TRBD2. CDR1 and CDR2 from the germline V gene are MNHEY and SVGEGT. The CDR3 is 17 amino acids. The ends lost 0 bases at V and 6 bases at J; junction bases unmatched: 8. The CDR3, as DNA: TGTGCCAGCAGTTACTCCCCCGGCGGGGGGGACCCCGGGGAGCTGTTTTTT. This gives the protein CASSYSPGGGDPGELFF.

V usage is TRBV21-1 and J usage is TRBJ1-4. TRBV21-1 is assigned pseudogene status. This CDR3 comprises 14 residues. As DNA, the CDR3 is TGTGCCAGCCATGACGAGGGAAAAAATGAAAAACTGTTTTTT. Its protein product is CASHDEGKNEKLFF.

The sample holds a few counts of this clonotype. The chain joins TRBV3-1 to TRBJ2-3; 9 bases line up with TRBD2. Germline-derived CDR1 and CDR2 are LGHDT and YNNKEL (reference sequence). V trimming: 3 bases; J trimming: 2 bases; junction bases outside the gene matches: 6. The CDR3 totals 16 residues. CDR3 loop: CASSQVAGDVTDTQYF. The CDR3 DNA is TGTGCCAGCAGCCAGGTAGCGGGGGACGTCACAGATACGCAGTATTTT.

Only a few counts were recorded for this clonotype. V gene TRBV7-3 combines with J gene TRBJ2-3, with TRBD2 identical over 7 bases. Losses at the gene ends were 0 bases for V and 6 bases for J; bases not matched to a gene: 9. CDR1 and CDR2 from the germline V gene are SGHTA and FQGTGA. This CDR3 comprises 16 residues. CDR3 sequence: CASSLTKRGDADTQYF. The DNA of the CDR3 is TGTGCCAGCAGCTTAACGAAGCGGGGAGACGCGGATACGCAGTATTTT. Combining the CDR3 with reference TRBV7-3 and TRBJ2-3 gives the whole variable domain GAGVSQTPSNKVTEKGKYVELRCDPISGHTALYWYRQSLGQGPEFLIYFQGTGAADDSGLPNDRFFAVRPEGSVSTLKIQRTERGDSAVYLCASSLTKRGDADTQYFGPGTRLTVL.

This clonotype occurred a few times. The chain combines TRBV30 with TRBJ2-7; TRBD2 might be the D (6 bases). Germline V gene lookup returns CDR1 GTSNPN and CDR2 SVGIG (reference sequence). The CDR3 spans 14 residues. Trimming stripped 5 bases from V and 0 bases from J, with 14 bases between. CDR3 nucleotide sequence: TGTGCCTGGGACTCTGGGGGGAGCTCCTACGAGCAGTACTTC. Its translation is CAWDSGGSSYEQYF.

This clonotype has a count of ten or more. The chain is built from TRBV19 and TRBJ1-2; TRBD1 might be the D (5 bases). The CDR3 length is 15 residues. The V end was cut by 3 bases, the J end by 4 bases, with 15 bases between. Germline assignment: CDR1 LNHDA and CDR2 SQIVND (reference sequence). This chain's CDR3 is CASSIFGSGIYGYTF. The CDR3 DNA reads as TGTGCCAGTAGTATCTTCGGGTCAGGGATCTATGGCTACACCTTC.

This clonotype was detected many times. This sequence joins TRBV4-3 and TRBJ2-7; D ambiguous. The CDR3 is 13 residues long. CDR1 and CDR2 (germline): LGHNA, YSLEER. Deletions cut 6 bases from V and 5 bases from J, with 14 bases between. CDR3 residues: CASSDRRLNEQYF. Here the CDR3 DNA reads TGCGCCAGCAGTGACCGACGTTTGAACGAGCAGTACTTC.

Ten or more counts support this clonotype. The rearrangement links TRBV7-9 to TRBJ2-1, with a weak D call TRBD1 (6 bases). Per the germline V gene, CDR1 is SEHNR and CDR2 is FQNEAQ (reference sequence). The CDR3 has 16 residues. V was cut by 3 bases and J by 8 bases, with 20 bases left in between. The CDR3 DNA reads TGTGCCAGCAGCTTCTCCGGGACACAGCCAGAGGATGAGCAGTTCTTC. This sequence encodes CASSFSGTQPEDEQFF.

The chain joins TRBV9 to TRBJ1-2; 8 bases agree with TRBD1. From germline, CDR1 is SGDLS and CDR2 YYNGEE. This CDR3 comprises 13 residues. The V gene end was trimmed by 5 bases and the J gene end by 4 bases; junction bases not matched to a gene: 4. CDR3 nucleotide sequence: TGTGCCAGCAGTGATACAGGGGGCTATGGCTACACCTTC. Its protein is CASSDTGGYGYTF.

The chain has TRBV6-5 and TRBJ2-5; the D is unclear. V lost 0 bases and J lost 5, with 10 bases in between. Germline values: CDR1 MNHEY, CDR2 SVGAGI. This CDR3 is 14 amino acids long. The CDR3 region is CASSYSPGLETQYF. The CDR3 DNA is TGTGCCAGCAGTTACTCGCCGGGTCTGGAGACCCAGTACTTC.

This clonotype appeared a single time. V and J are TRBV5-1 and TRBJ1-5, with TRBD1 identical over 10 bases. The CDR3 consists of 14 residues. After removal of 4 bases from V and 7 bases from J, the junction contained 5 bases not matched to a gene. The germline CDR1 and CDR2 sequences are SGHRS and YFSETQ. This chain's CDR3 is CASSPGTGDQPQHF. In DNA, the CDR3 is TGCGCCAGCAGCCCAGGGACAGGGGACCAGCCCCAGCATTTT.

The chain combines TRBV13 with TRBJ1-5, with D unresolved. The germline V gene has CDR1 PRHDT and CDR2 FYEKMQ (reference sequence). With 1 base removed from V and 6 bases from J, the gap between germline ends came to 7 bases. The CDR3 is made up of 13 amino acids. The CDR3 reads CASSLDRSQPQHF. CDR3 in DNA: TGTGCCAGCAGCTTAGATCGGAGTCAGCCCCAGCATTTT.

The V gene is TRBV20-1, the J gene TRBJ2-5; D unclear. The CDR3 covers 15 residues. The ends were cut back, 3 bases at V and 2 bases at J, with 16 bases in the middle. Looked up from germline, CDR1 is DFQATT and CDR2 is SNEGSKA (reference sequence). CDR3 nucleotide sequence: TGCAGTGCTAGCACCGTACAAGGCAGACAAGAGACCCAGTACTTC. Translation gives CSASTVQGRQETQYF.

The rearrangement links TRBV7-8 to TRBJ2-2, with TRBD1 identical over 8 bases. The V segment lost 4 bases and the J segment 3 bases; nucleotides outside the gene matches: 4. This CDR3 contains 15 residues. Germline V gene lookup returns CDR1 SGHVS and CDR2 FQNEAQ. CDR3 coding DNA: TGTGCCAGCAGCTATCCGGGACAGGACACCGGGGAGCTGTTTTTT. Translated: CASSYPGQDTGELFF. The full variable domain, rest sourced from reference TRBV7-8 and TRBJ2-2, is GAGVSQSPRYKVAKRGQDVALRCDPISGHVSLFWYQQALGQGPEFLTYFQNEAQLDKSGLPSDRFFAERPEGSVSTLKIQRTQQEDSAVYLCASSYPGQDTGELFFGEGSRLTVL.

This clonotype was detected many times. V gene TRBV5-1 combines with J gene TRBJ2-3; TRBD2 matches 12 bases. V trimming: 1 base; J trimming: 5 bases; junction bases outside the gene matches: 5. Germline CDR1 reads SGHRS; CDR2 reads YFSETQ. The CDR3 sequence is 16 residues long. The CDR3 region is CASSLKLAGGGDTQYF. CDR3 nucleotide sequence: TGCGCCAGCAGCTTGAAACTAGCGGGGGGTGGAGATACGCAGTATTTT.

The chain employs TRBV29-1 and TRBJ1-6; perhaps TRBD1 as D (5 bases). Germline V CDR1 and CDR2: SQVTM, ANQGSEA. Trimming removed 4 bases from V and 7 bases from J, with 14 bases in between. This CDR3 is built from 14 residues. This CDR3 reads CSVGWGKGNSPLHF. The CDR3 bases are TGCAGCGTTGGTTGGGGGAAAGGGAATTCACCCCTCCACTTT.

V gene TRBV20-1 combines with J gene TRBJ1-1; tentatively, D is TRBD1 (5 bases). Per germline, CDR1 DFQATT and CDR2 SNEGSKA (reference sequence). This CDR3 contains 14 residues. V lost 5 bases, J lost 4 bases, and 17 bases lay in between. CDR3 sequence: CSAPIPGRGTEAFF. The CDR3 DNA reads as TGCAGTGCTCCCATCCCAGGGAGGGGCACTGAAGCTTTCTTT.

At least ten counts were recorded for this clonotype. The chain recombines TRBV18 with TRBJ2-3; D is unclear. Trimming cost V 6 bases and J 2 bases, with 27 bases left between them. Germline V gene sequence: CDR1 KGHSH, CDR2 LQKENI. This CDR3 has 19 amino acids. This CDR3 reads CASSPDQALQTEDTDTQYF. The CDR3 nucleotides read TGTGCCAGCTCCCCAGATCAGGCCCTTCAGACCGAAGACACAGATACGCAGTATTTT.

This chain joins TRBV18 and TRBJ1-1; perhaps TRBD1 as D (5 bases). The V end lost 0 bases, the J end lost 4 bases, and 9 bases lay between the germline ends. CDR1 KGHSH and CDR2 LQKENI come from the germline V gene. The CDR3 loop spans 14 amino acids. CDR3 coding DNA: TGTGCCAGCTCACCACCGCCAGGGAGCACTGAAGCTTTCTTT. Translating it yields CASSPPPGSTEAFF.

This clonotype was counted only a few times. The chain recombines TRBV9 with TRBJ2-5, with 9 bases matching TRBD1. This CDR3 spans 14 amino acids. V lost 3 bases to trimming and J lost 3 bases; unmatched junction nucleotides: 3. Germline V lookup: CDR1 SGDLS, CDR2 YYNGEE. The CDR3 reads CASSEGQGKETQYF. In nucleotides, the CDR3 is TGTGCCAGCAGCGAGGGACAGGGCAAAGAGACCCAGTACTTC. Full variable domain (outside the CDR3, taken from reference TRBV9 and TRBJ2-5): DSGVTQTPKHLITATGQRVTLRCSPRSGDLSVYWYQQSLDQGLQFLIQYYNGEERAKGNILERFSAQQFPDLHSELNLSSLELGDSALYFCASSEGQGKETQYFGPGTRLLVL.

The chain is built from TRBV19 and TRBJ1-1, with a tentative D call TRBD1 (5 bases). The CDR3 has 14 residues. Germline V gene data show CDR1 as LNHDA and CDR2 as SQIVND (reference sequence). V was shortened by 5 bases and J by 5 bases, with 15 bases between the two germline ends. The CDR3 nucleotides read TGTGCCAGTAGTTTGTTGCCAGGGTATACTGAAGCTTTCTTT. Amino acids: CASSLLPGYTEAFF.

The chain carries TRBV7-2 and TRBJ2-4; the D gene is possibly TRBD2 (6 bases). This CDR3 has 17 amino acids. The germline CDR1 and CDR2 sequences are SGHTA and FQGNSA. V was clipped by 1 base and J by 0 bases, with 13 bases between them. The CDR3 region is CASSLGGALLAKNIQYF. CDR3 nucleotides: TGTGCCAGCAGCTTAGGCGGGGCTCTACTAGCCAAAAACATTCAGTACTTC.

This clonotype has more than one count but fewer than ten. The V call is TRBV4-1, the J call TRBJ2-7, with D hard to call. Germline V lookup: CDR1 MGHRA, CDR2 YSYEKL. CDR3 length: 16 residues. Trimming cost V 1 base and J 0 bases, with 13 bases left between them. The DNA for the CDR3 is TGCGCCAGCAGCCAAGCGTTTAGGCAGGACTCCTACGAGCAGTACGTC. This gives the protein CASSQAFRQDSYEQYV.

The chain has TRBV4-1 and TRBJ1-2; perhaps TRBD1 as D (6 bases). This CDR3 region has 15 residues. CDR1 is MGHRA and CDR2 is YSYEKL in the germline V gene. Trimming took 1 base from V and 2 from J, leaving 11 bases between them. Written as DNA, the CDR3 is TGCGCCAGCAGCCAAGGACAGGAAGCAAACTATGGCTACACCTTC. This translates into CASSQGQEANYGYTF.

This clonotype showed up many times. The CDR3 nucleotides read TGTGCCAGCAGTTTCACAGGGCCCTTTGAAAGGGAGCAGTTCTTC. Its protein product is CASSFTGPFEREQFF. The rearrangement links TRBV27 to TRBJ2-1; D might be TRBD1 (6 bases). Between the trimmed V and J ends, which lost 3 bases and 10 bases, there was a span of 19 bases. The CDR3 spans 15 residues. Germline lookup yields CDR1 MNHEY and CDR2 SMNVEV (reference sequence).

V usage is TRBV6-7 and J usage is TRBJ2-2, with 13 bases fitting TRBD2. TRBV6-7 is classed as an ORF, of uncertain function. J was trimmed by 0 bases and V by 2 bases; bases with no gene match: 3. This CDR3 is 18 amino acids long. The CDR3 reads CASSYTTSGGPNTGELFF. The CDR3 DNA is TGTGCCAGCAGTTACACGACTAGCGGGGGGCCGAACACCGGGGAGCTGTTTTTT.